The 6 T cell receptor beta chains reported below all come from one sample, sequenced in a study of blood T cell repertoires in COVID-19 (dated by TCRdb to 2020 to 2022). Libraries came from the immunoSEQ multiplex PCR assay. What TCRdb holds here is the immuneACCESS table cut down to in-frame rearrangements. Part of the clones is not present; checked against another copy, under half of the missing clones reflect an unresolved V gene, and the others are unexplained. The sample table lists 46,000 or so clones, over 85% of them with a count of one. Under 20% of the sample is in the top ten clones. What was sequenced was peripheral blood. These receptors were taken from a man in his sixties or seventies with active COVID-19.

V gene TRBV9 combines with J gene TRBJ2-7; 12 bases line up with TRBD2. This CDR3 spans 16 amino acids. V was pared by 4 bases and J by 5 bases, with 10 bases of the junction left unmatched. CDR1 SGDLS and CDR2 YYNGEE come from the germline V gene. CDR3 coding DNA: TGTGCCAGCAGCCCCCGACTAGCGGGAGTTGGCAACGAGCAGTACTTC. This encodes CASSPRLAGVGNEQYF.

The rearrangement joins TRBV18 to TRBJ1-5, with 9 bases that match TRBD1. The V segment lost 3 bases and the J segment 7 bases; nucleotides outside the gene matches: 7. Germline loops: CDR1 KGHSH, CDR2 LQKENI. The CDR3 runs 15 residues. The CDR3 protein is CASSPVTGGSQPQHF. The DNA for the CDR3 is TGTGCCAGCTCACCGGTGACAGGGGGATCCCAGCCCCAGCATTTT.

The rearrangement uses TRBV5-1 and TRBJ1-4; TRBD1 aligns across 7 bases. This CDR3 is built from 14 residues. Trimming cost V 2 bases and J 6 bases; bases outside gene matches: 4. The germline gives CDR1 SGHRS, CDR2 YFSETQ. CDR3 region: CASSFRDSDEKLFF. DNA of the CDR3: TGCGCCAGCAGCTTTCGGGACAGCGATGAAAAACTGTTTTTT.

This clone has more than one count but fewer than ten. V gene TRBV29-1 combines with J gene TRBJ2-7; TRBD2 is a possible D gene (7 bases). Germline V lookup: CDR1 SQVTM, CDR2 ANQGSEA. This CDR3 contains 12 residues. The V and J ends lost 8 bases and 5 bases respectively, with 16 bases between them. The CDR3 loop reads CSPQEGGHEQYF. CDR3 DNA: TGCAGCCCTCAGGAGGGGGGGCACGAGCAGTACTTC.

This chain connects TRBV3-1 (or the pseudogene TRBV3-2) to TRBJ1-2, with D unclear. The V and J ends lost 2 bases and 4 bases respectively, with 23 bases between them. CDR3 size: 18 residues. Germline V lookup: CDR1 LGHDT, CDR2 YNNKEL (reference sequence). In nucleotides, the CDR3 is TGTGCCAGCAGCCAAAACTCTGGAGGGCCACAATCCCTCTATGGCTACACCTTC. Translation gives CASSQNSGGPQSLYGYTF.

The gene calls are TRBV7-9 and TRBJ2-7; 11 nucleotides align to TRBD1. Trimming cost V 7 bases and J 3 bases; bases outside gene matches: 14. Germline CDR1 and CDR2: SEHNR and FQNEAQ (reference sequence). This CDR3 is 17 amino acids long. The chain's CDR3 is CASTGSPLGTGGYEQYF. In DNA, the CDR3 is TGTGCCAGCACCGGATCTCCCCTCGGGACAGGGGGCTACGAGCAGTACTTC.